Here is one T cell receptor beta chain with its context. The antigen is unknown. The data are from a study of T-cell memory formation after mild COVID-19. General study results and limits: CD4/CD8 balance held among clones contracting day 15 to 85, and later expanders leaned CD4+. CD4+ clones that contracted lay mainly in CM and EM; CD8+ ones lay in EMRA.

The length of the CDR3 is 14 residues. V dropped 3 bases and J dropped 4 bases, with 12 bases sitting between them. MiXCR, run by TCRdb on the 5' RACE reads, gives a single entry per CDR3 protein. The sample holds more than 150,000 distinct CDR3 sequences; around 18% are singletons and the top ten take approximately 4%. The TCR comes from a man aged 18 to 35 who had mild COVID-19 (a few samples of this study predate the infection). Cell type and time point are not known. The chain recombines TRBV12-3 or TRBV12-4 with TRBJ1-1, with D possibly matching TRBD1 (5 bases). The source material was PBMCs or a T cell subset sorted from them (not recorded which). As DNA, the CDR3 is TGTGCCAGCAGTTTTCAGGGTGGATCCACTGAAGCTTTCTTT. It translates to CASSFQGGSTEAFF.